This TCR beta chain was recorded in a study of cytomegalovirus exposure and HLA in healthy donors. The germline V gene encodes CDR1 SQVTM and CDR2 ANQGSEA. CDR3 length: 13 amino acids. The V and J ends lost 6 bases and 0 bases, in that order; junction bases with no gene match: 4. This clone showed up just a few times. Use of 60 Vbeta and 13 Jbeta primers characterized the PCR. Generated by immunoSEQ multiplex PCR, the TCRdb table keeps only in-frame clones and is missing some. The table has around 180,000 clones, 71% seen once. V usage is TRBV29-1 and J usage is TRBJ2-7; 8 bases are shared with TRBD2. This TCR derives from a girl aged 5 to 17 in good health and CMV-seronegative. The sample comprised PBMCs. Written as DNA, the CDR3 is TGCAGCGTAGCGGGGGTCCTCTCCTACGAGCAGTACTTC. It codes for CSVAGVLSYEQYF.